This passage covers 17 T cell receptor beta chains from one sample sequenced in a study of T-cell reconstitution after alpha-beta-depleted transplantation in children. Researchers prepared the TCRbeta library using unique molecular identifiers, the study reports. MiXCR was run by TCRdb on the PCR reads, yielding one entry per CDR3 protein. The sample includes some 340,000 distinct CDR3 sequences, approximately 10% of them seen just once. The material was PBMCs from the stem cell graft donor, obtained from the stem cell graft. Every receptor here comes from a human donor who donated a stem cell graft to a child with acute lymphoblastic leukemia.

The chain carries TRBV28 and TRBJ2-3; D is perhaps TRBD1 (5 bases). From germline, CDR1 is MDHEN and CDR2 SYDVKM. V lost 7 bases, J lost 5 bases, and 10 bases lay in between. CDR3 size: 12 residues. The CDR3 DNA reads as TGTGCCAGCATCCGCAGGGAAGATACGCAGTATTTT. Translated, it gives CASIRREDTQYF.

J is TRBJ1-4 and V is TRBV4-3; tentative D call: TRBD1 (5 bases). The V end lost 0 bases, the J end lost 6 bases, and 11 bases lay between the germline ends. This CDR3 has 15 residues. Germline V CDR1 and CDR2: LGHNA, YSLEER. CDR3 sequence reads: CASSQEGPGDEKLFF. Written as DNA, the CDR3 is TGCGCCAGCAGCCAAGAGGGGCCTGGGGATGAAAAACTGTTTTTT.

This clonotype was seen ten or more times. The chain employs TRBV6-4 and TRBJ2-3; a possible D gene is TRBD1 (5 bases). The CDR3 consists of 15 residues. V lost 0 bases, J lost 5 bases, and 12 bases lay in between. The germline gives CDR1 MRHNA, CDR2 SNTAGT. CDR3 sequence reads: CASSDSGQGLDTQYF. CDR3 sequence (DNA): TGTGCCAGCAGTGACTCGGGGCAGGGATTAGATACGCAGTATTTT.

This clonotype came up a few times. In nucleotides, the CDR3 is TGTGCCAGCAGCTGGGACAGCGCCTACAATGAGCAGTTCTTC. This encodes CASSWDSAYNEQFF. The rearrangement joins TRBV7-9 to TRBJ2-1, with 7 bases identical to TRBD1. Germline V gene data show CDR1 as SEHNR and CDR2 as FQNEAQ (reference sequence). After removal of 4 bases from V and 2 bases from J, the junction contained 2 bases not matched to a gene. CDR3 length equals 14 residues. Full variable domain (rest looked up from reference TRBV7-9 and TRBJ2-1): DTGVSQNPRHKITKRGQNVTFRCDPISEHNRLYWYRQTLGQGPEFLTYFQNEAQLEKSRLLSDRFSAERPKGSFSTLEIQRTEQGDSAMYLCASSWDSAYNEQFFGPGTRLTVL.

V usage is TRBV7-8 and J usage is TRBJ2-6; no firm D call. There are 16 residues in the CDR3. The V and J ends lost 7 bases and 0 bases respectively, with 13 bases between them. CDR1 SGHVS and CDR2 FQNEAQ come from the germline V gene. This chain's CDR3 is CASIPLRFSGANVLTF. DNA of the CDR3: TGTGCCAGCATACCTCTGCGGTTCTCTGGGGCCAACGTCCTGACTTTC.

The rearrangement links TRBV11-2 to TRBJ2-3, with D hard to call. V lost 1 base and J lost 3, with 14 bases in between. Germline V lookup: CDR1 SGHAT, CDR2 FQNNGV. The CDR3 consists of 16 residues. In nucleotides, the CDR3 is TGTGCCAGCAGCTTAGGCGGCTCAAGAGGTACAGATACGCAGTATTTT. Encoded protein: CASSLGGSRGTDTQYF.

This chain connects TRBV7-8 to TRBJ2-1, with 7 bases fitting TRBD2. The trim removed 1 base at V and 4 bases at J, leaving 13 bases unmatched. Looked up from germline, CDR1 is SGHVS and CDR2 is FQNEAQ. The CDR3 loop spans 18 amino acids. As DNA, the CDR3 is TGTGCCAGCAGCTTAGAGGAAGGGGCGGGAGTCTTGTACAATGAGCAGTTCTTC. Its protein product is CASSLEEGAGVLYNEQFF. Full variable domain (remainder filled in from reference TRBV7-8 and TRBJ2-1): GAGVSQSPRYKVAKRGQDVALRCDPISGHVSLFWYQQALGQGPEFLTYFQNEAQLDKSGLPSDRFFAERPEGSVSTLKIQRTQQEDSAVYLCASSLEEGAGVLYNEQFFGPGTRLTVL.

This chain uses TRBV28 with TRBJ1-2; D ambiguous. CDR1 and CDR2 from the germline V gene are MDHEN and SYDVKM. V was pared by 2 bases and J by 1 base, with 11 bases between. The CDR3 loop spans 15 amino acids. CDR3 sequence reads: CASSLNPNLNYGYTF. The DNA for the CDR3 is TGTGCCAGCAGTTTAAACCCGAACCTTAACTATGGCTACACCTTC.

This clonotype was counted only a few times. The chain has TRBV11-2 and TRBJ2-3, with TRBD2 identical over 10 bases. V lost 3 bases and J lost 3; bases outside the gene matches: 12. This CDR3 contains 18 residues. Germline V gene data show CDR1 as SGHAT and CDR2 as FQNNGV. CDR3 DNA: TGTGCCAGCAGCTTCCCGGAAGCGGGAGGGCCGCATACAGATACGCAGTATTTT. As protein: CASSFPEAGGPHTDTQYF.

This clonotype has just a few counts. CDR3 protein: CATVPDRGTYEQYF. CDR3 nucleotide sequence: TGTGCCACCGTCCCGGACAGGGGTACCTACGAGCAGTACTTC. This chain connects TRBV15 to TRBJ2-7; 9 nucleotides match TRBD1. The CDR3 covers 14 residues. J lost 2 bases, V lost 8 bases, and 7 bases had no gene match. Germline assignment: CDR1 LNHNV and CDR2 YYDKDF (reference sequence).

This clonotype was seen more than once but under ten times. CDR3 coding DNA: TGTGCCAGTGCGACAGGGTGGGCAGATACGCAGTATTTT. It is translated as CASATGWADTQYF. V usage is TRBV27 and J usage is TRBJ2-3, with 7 bases lining up with TRBD1. The CDR3 length is 13 residues. Germline trimming cut 9 bases from V and 4 bases from J; bases unmatched to any gene: 7. The germline CDR1 and CDR2 sequences are MNHEY and SMNVEV (reference sequence).

J is TRBJ1-2 and V is TRBV7-9; possible D gene TRBD1, 5 bases. Trimming removed 5 bases from V and 3 bases from J, with 13 bases in between. The CDR3 is made up of 14 amino acids. CDR1 is SEHNR and CDR2 is FQNEAQ in the germline V gene (reference sequence). The CDR3 loop is CASSPGGGYYGYTF. The CDR3 DNA is TGTGCCAGCAGCCCCGGGGGGGGATACTATGGCTACACCTTC.

At least ten counts were recorded for this clonotype. The CDR3 DNA is TGCGCCAGCAGCTTGGACACCAATCAGCCCCAGCATTTT. Its protein product is CASSLDTNQPQHF. This chain uses TRBV5-1 with TRBJ1-5, with D unresolved. The CDR3 runs to 13 residues. V lost 0 bases to trimming and J lost 3 bases, with 4 bases between them. Germline CDR1 and CDR2: SGHRS and YFSETQ.

The chain joins TRBV5-1 to TRBJ2-7, with D perhaps TRBD1 or TRBD2 (7 bases each). This CDR3 spans 14 amino acids. Trimming stripped 5 bases from V and 4 bases from J, with 16 bases between. The V gene's germline CDR1 is SGHRS and CDR2 YFSETQ. CDR3 sequence reads: CASRGARGGYEQYF. The CDR3 DNA reads TGCGCCAGCAGGGGCGCCAGGGGGGGATACGAGCAGTACTTC.

This clonotype appeared a few times. The chain employs TRBV4-1 and TRBJ2-1, with D perhaps matching TRBD1 (5 bases). Per germline, CDR1 MGHRA and CDR2 YSYEKL. With 0 bases removed from V and 3 bases from J, the gap between germline ends came to 12 bases. CDR3 size: 16 residues. The CDR3 here is CASSQDRQGIYNEQFF. The CDR3 coding sequence is TGCGCCAGCAGCCAAGATCGGCAGGGAATCTACAATGAGCAGTTCTTC.

This clonotype was seen only a few times. This chain connects TRBV27 to TRBJ1-2; TRBD1 matches 7 bases. V lost 3 bases and J lost 8; bases outside the gene matches: 6. The germline gives CDR1 MNHEY, CDR2 SMNVEV (reference sequence). This CDR3 is built from 13 residues. The CDR3 is CASSFFDRAGYTF. CDR3 bases: TGTGCCAGCAGTTTCTTTGACAGGGCCGGCTACACCTTC.

The chain uses TRBV12-3 or TRBV12-4 and TRBJ2-2; 10 nucleotides agree with TRBD1. J lost 5 bases, V lost 5 bases, and 5 bases had no gene match. This CDR3 contains 15 residues. The CDR3 region is CASSLPDRGTGELFF. The DNA for the CDR3 is TGTGCCAGCAGTCTTCCGGACAGGGGGACCGGGGAGCTGTTTTTT.